This entry is about one T cell receptor beta chain. What it recognizes is unknown. Germline V gene lookup returns CDR1 MDHEN and CDR2 SYDVKM. This CDR3 region has 18 residues. Trimming removed 3 bases from V and 7 bases from J, with 22 bases in between. Produced via immunoSEQ multiplex PCR; TCRdb's table is partial and in-frame only. This repertoire shows 120,000 to 150,000 clones, approximately 90% found once; its top ten account for about 4.8%. This specimen comes from a study of T cell responses to AZD1222 COVID-19 vaccine. Study-level findings and limits: At 160-218 and 743-854, vaccine-associated CD4 TCRs were dominant, and they spanned spike. Repertoire samples came only from after the peak T cell response. With two AZD1222 doses given, Spike-specific TCR breadth and depth both rose. White British donors predominated, females outnumbered males, and clonal diversity was possibly underestimated.

The chain is built from TRBV28 and TRBJ1-6, with D possibly matching TRBD1 (5 bases). This specimen consisted of peripheral blood, obtained on day 0 of AZD1222 vaccination. The origin of this receptor is an adult in good health. CDR3 DNA sequence: TGTGCCAGCAGTTTGGTCAGGGTGAGGAAGGTACGGAATTCACCCCTCCACTTT. Encoded protein: CASSLVRVRKVRNSPLHF. The full variable domain, with the rest looked up from reference TRBV28 and TRBJ1-6, is DVKVTQSSRYLVKRTGEKVFLECVQDMDHENMFWYRQDPGLGLRLIYFSYDVKMKEKGDIPEGYSVSREKKERFSLILESASTNQTSMYLCASSLVRVRKVRNSPLHFGNGTRLTVT.